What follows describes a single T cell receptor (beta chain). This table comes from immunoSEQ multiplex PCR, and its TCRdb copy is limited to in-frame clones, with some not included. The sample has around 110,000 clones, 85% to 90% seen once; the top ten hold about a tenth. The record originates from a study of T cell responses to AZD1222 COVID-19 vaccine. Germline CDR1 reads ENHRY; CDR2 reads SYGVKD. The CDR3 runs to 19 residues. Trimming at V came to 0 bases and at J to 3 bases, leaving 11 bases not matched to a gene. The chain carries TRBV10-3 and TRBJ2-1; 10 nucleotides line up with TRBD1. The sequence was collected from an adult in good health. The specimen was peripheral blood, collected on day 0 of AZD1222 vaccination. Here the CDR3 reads CAISESHEGGQGIYNEQFF. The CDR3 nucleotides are TGTGCCATCAGTGAGTCACACGAGGGGGGACAGGGGATCTACAATGAGCAGTTCTTC.